The 17 T cell receptor beta chains below come from one sample, sequenced in a study of blood T cell repertoires in COVID-19. Using immunoSEQ multiplex PCR, the repertoire was profiled, and TCRdb retains in-frame clones only, with some absent. This table holds about 200,000 clones, 85% found once. Sequencing input: PBMCs or T cells enriched from blood (not recorded which). These receptors originate from a man between 40 and 49 years old who had recovered from COVID-19.

The V call is TRBV6-2 or TRBV6-3, the J call TRBJ1-2; tentatively, D is TRBD1 (6 bases). The CDR3 spans 18 residues. V lost 4 bases to trimming and J lost 4 bases, with 25 bases between them. Germline CDR1 is MNHEY and CDR2 is SVGEGT. CDR3 residues: CASSFLKGSWGRGYGYTF. For the CDR3, the DNA is TGTGCCAGCAGTTTCCTAAAAGGCAGCTGGGGGCGCGGCTATGGCTACACCTTC.

The chain joins TRBV5-1 to TRBJ1-2; unclear D gene. The V gene's germline CDR1 is SGHRS and CDR2 YFSETQ. The CDR3 is made up of 14 amino acids. The V and J ends lost 0 bases and 6 bases respectively, with 12 bases between them. CDR3: CASSLGQEIDGYTF. CDR3 sequence (DNA): TGCGCCAGCAGCTTGGGCCAGGAAATTGATGGCTACACCTTC.

The chain uses TRBV30 and TRBJ1-1; 9 bases are a match to TRBD1. The junction had 10 bases not matched to a gene; V was cut back by 4 bases and J by 4 bases. CDR1 GTSNPN and CDR2 SVGIG come from the germline V gene (reference sequence). The CDR3 length is 15 residues. The CDR3 loop reads CAWMGQGRWSTEAFF. CDR3 sequence (DNA): TGTGCCTGGATGGGACAGGGCCGCTGGAGCACTGAAGCTTTCTTT.

This chain joins TRBV2 and TRBJ2-1; 8 nucleotides match TRBD2. Germline lookup yields CDR1 SNHLY and CDR2 FYNNEI. This CDR3 region has 16 residues. With 5 bases clipped from V and 1 base from J, the junction kept 7 bases outside the gene matches. CDR3: CASSQSLADSYNEQFF. The CDR3 nucleotides are TGTGCCAGCAGTCAATCACTAGCGGATTCCTACAATGAGCAGTTCTTC.

This chain connects TRBV6-1 to TRBJ2-7, with D perhaps matching TRBD2 (5 bases). This CDR3 spans 13 amino acids. V lost 3 bases to trimming and J lost 4 bases, with 10 bases between them. Germline CDR1 and CDR2: MNHNS and SASEGT. The CDR3, as DNA: TGTGCCAGCAGTGACAGAGGGCCGTACGAGCAGTACTTC. Its translation: CASSDRGPYEQYF.

The chain combines TRBV13 with TRBJ2-1; D call uncertain. Germline CDR1 reads PRHDT; CDR2 reads FYEKMQ (reference sequence). Trimming took off 5 bases at V and 3 bases at J, with 14 bases between the two ends. The CDR3 extends over 15 amino acids. The CDR3 DNA is TGTGCCAGCAGCGCCCGGGTTACCCACTACAATGAGCAGTTCTTC. Amino acid sequence: CASSARVTHYNEQFF.

The chain couples TRBV5-4 to TRBJ2-5; D is unresolved. V lost 1 base and J 2 bases, leaving 12 bases between the germline ends. Germline V lookup: CDR1 SGHNT, CDR2 YYREEE (reference sequence). The CDR3 runs to 15 residues. CDR3 DNA sequence: TGTGCCAGCAGCTTGTCACAGCTGCCTCAAGAGACCCAGTACTTC. This gives the protein CASSLSQLPQETQYF.

The rearrangement links TRBV6-4 to TRBJ1-2; TRBD1 is a possible D gene (5 bases). Trimming removed 7 bases at V and 2 bases at J, with 17 bases between. Germline-derived CDR1 and CDR2 are MRHNA and SNTAGT. The CDR3 covers 15 residues. DNA of the CDR3: TGTGCCAGCAAGGCCAGCGACAGATTAAACTATGGCTACACCTTC. Translated, it gives CASKASDRLNYGYTF.

This chain links TRBV5-1 with TRBJ2-7; 7 positions agree with TRBD1. The CDR3 sequence is 14 residues long. The J segment lost 1 base and the V segment lost 4 bases, leaving 5 bases of the junction unmatched. Germline V gene lookup returns CDR1 SGHRS and CDR2 YFSETQ. The CDR3 protein is CASSQRTGSYEQYF. In DNA form, the CDR3 reads TGCGCCAGCAGCCAACGGACAGGATCCTACGAGCAGTACTTC.

V gene TRBV9 combines with J gene TRBJ2-2, with D possibly being TRBD1 (6 bases). V shed 3 bases and J shed 1 base, with 7 bases lying between them. Per the germline V gene, CDR1 is SGDLS and CDR2 is YYNGEE. This CDR3 region has 14 residues. The CDR3 spells CASSDRVNTGELFF. The CDR3 bases are TGTGCCAGCAGCGACAGGGTGAACACCGGGGAGCTGTTTTTT.

The chain recombines TRBV10-1 with TRBJ2-1; the match to TRBD1 covers 7 bases. Germline V gives CDR1 WNHNN, CDR2 SYGVQD (reference sequence). There are 14 residues in the CDR3. Trimming removed 6 bases from V and 3 bases from J; junction bases left unmatched: 5. The chain's CDR3 is CASSPGTVYNEQFF. The CDR3 DNA reads as TGCGCCAGCAGCCCCGGGACAGTCTACAATGAGCAGTTCTTC.

J is TRBJ1-6 and V is TRBV11-3; D is ambiguous. V was shortened by 0 bases and J by 5 bases, with 14 bases between the two germline ends. CDR3 size: 17 residues. CDR1 is SGHNT and CDR2 is YENEEA in the germline V gene. This chain's CDR3 is CASSLEPPPRDNSPLHF. DNA for the CDR3: TGTGCCAGCAGCTTAGAGCCTCCTCCACGGGATAATTCACCCCTCCACTTT.

Turning to this clone: Its ends do not fully match the called genes, so a read error is possible. The J gene is TRBJ2-5, the V gene TRBV7-7, with a possible D match to TRBD1 (5 bases). This CDR3 has 15 amino acids. Germline lookup yields CDR1 SSHAT and CDR2 FNYEAQ (reference sequence). The CDR3, as DNA: TGTGCTAGCAGCCCCAGGGCCCAAAAGGGAGAGACCCAGTACTTC. It specifies CASSPRAQKGETQYF.

The chain employs TRBV9 and TRBJ2-1; possible D gene TRBD1, 6 bases. Germline CDR1 SGDLS, CDR2 YYNGEE. There are 17 residues in the CDR3. V was shortened by 2 bases and J by 0 bases, with 15 bases between the two germline ends. For the CDR3, the DNA is TGTGCCAGCAGCGTCTCAACAGACAGGAGCTCCTACAATGAGCAGTTCTTC. This gives the protein CASSVSTDRSSYNEQFF.

This clone was picked up one time. The rearrangement uses TRBV5-6 and TRBJ1-2, with D perhaps TRBD1 (6 bases). The V gene lost 3 bases and the J gene lost 4 bases, with 10 bases spanning the gap. The length of the CDR3 is 13 residues. CDR1 is SGHDT and CDR2 is YYEEEE in the germline V gene. CDR3 in amino acids: CASSWQGSYGYTF. The CDR3 region has the DNA TGTGCCAGCAGCTGGCAGGGGTCCTATGGCTACACCTTC.

Regarding this clone: This same CDR3 is encoded by further DNA sequences in the sample. V usage is TRBV19 and J usage is TRBJ2-7; 10 bases align to TRBD1. Trimming at V came to 5 bases and at J to 2 bases, leaving 3 bases not matched to a gene. Looked up from germline, CDR1 is LNHDA and CDR2 is SQIVND (reference sequence). This CDR3 comprises 14 residues. In DNA form, the CDR3 reads TGTGCCAGTAGTTCCGGGACAGGGGCCTACGAGCAGTACTTC. It encodes CASSSGTGAYEQYF. Variable domain in full (rest from reference TRBV19 and TRBJ2-7): DGGITQSPKYLFRKEGQNVTLSCEQNLNHDAMYWYRQDPGQGLRLIYYSQIVNDFQKGDIAEGYSVSREKKESFPLTVTSAQKNPTAFYLCASSSGTGAYEQYFGPGTRLTVT.

The V gene is TRBV15, the J gene TRBJ1-5; 8 bases map to TRBD1. Germline V gene data show CDR1 as LNHNV and CDR2 as YYDKDF (reference sequence). CDR3 length: 16 amino acids. V trimming: 2 bases; J trimming: 8 bases; junction bases outside the gene matches: 11. The CDR3 sequence is CATSRQTQGAGEPQHF. DNA of the CDR3: TGTGCCACCAGCAGACAAACGCAGGGGGCCGGTGAGCCCCAGCATTTT.